These 4 T cell receptor beta chains were sequenced from one sample in a study of blood T cell repertoires in COVID-19. The protocol was immunoSEQ multiplex PCR, while the TCRdb copy is restricted to in-frame clones and leaves out a portion. The sample includes over 250,000 clones, roughly nine tenths seen only once; the top ten take roughly 2.3%. Sequenced sample: peripheral blood. All receptors come from a man between 50 and 59 years old with acute or convalescent COVID-19.

The chain combines TRBV9 with TRBJ2-1, with a tentative D call TRBD2 (7 bases). Trimming stripped 0 bases from V and 4 bases from J, with 11 bases between. CDR1 is SGDLS, CDR2 YYNGEE, per germline. This CDR3 has 15 amino acids. For the CDR3, the DNA is TGTGCCAGCAGCGTAGTGGGGGGGCTGTACAATGAGCAGTTCTTC. Translated: CASSVVGGLYNEQFF. Variable domain in full (rest from reference TRBV9 and TRBJ2-1): DSGVTQTPKHLITATGQRVTLRCSPRSGDLSVYWYQQSLDQGLQFLIQYYNGEERAKGNILERFSAQQFPDLHSELNLSSLELGDSALYFCASSVVGGLYNEQFFGPGTRLTVL.

J is TRBJ1-1 and V is TRBV7-6; D perhaps matches TRBD1 (6 bases). CDR3 length: 15 amino acids. V was trimmed by 0 bases and J by 1 base, leaving 9 bases between them. CDR1 and CDR2 from the germline V gene are SGHVS and FNYEAQ. DNA for the CDR3: TGTGCCAGCAGCTTAGCCCTACAGGGGAACACTGAAGCTTTCTTT. Protein sequence: CASSLALQGNTEAFF.

This clone was recorded a few times. The chain links TRBV6-1 to TRBJ1-5; D gene uncertain. There are 16 residues in the CDR3. V lost 4 bases to trimming and J lost 0 bases, with 13 bases between them. Germline V gene lookup returns CDR1 MNHNS and CDR2 SASEGT. CDR3 nucleotide sequence: TGTGCCAGCAGTGCCACGGAGGCGGGTAGCAATCAGCCCCAGCATTTT. It specifies CASSATEAGSNQPQHF.

This chain uses TRBV6-6 with TRBJ2-7; 7 bases are shared with TRBD1. This CDR3 is built from 14 residues. CDR1 MNHNY and CDR2 SVGAGI come from the germline V gene (reference sequence). V shed 7 bases and J 3 bases; nucleotides not matched to a gene: 9. This CDR3 is CASNRQGQYYEQYF. DNA of the CDR3: TGTGCCAGCAATCGACAGGGACAGTACTACGAGCAGTACTTC.